Detailed here is one T cell receptor (beta chain). Antigen specificity is unknown. The sample belongs to a study of long-term antiretroviral therapy in people with HIV. Study results and caveats: Sampling of blood ran from the mid-2000s to the late 2010s, and older ART regimens were possibly in use. ART preceded a rise in diversity that nonetheless stayed lower than in transplant donor controls.

The CDR3 has 15 residues. Germline-derived CDR1 and CDR2 are SGHTA and FQGNSA. The J segment lost 0 bases and the V segment lost 5 bases, leaving 4 bases of the junction unmatched. Running of the v3.0 immunoSEQ assay took place at survey level. Sequencing set out to capture about 40,000-50,000 T-cell genomes per sample. Profiling relied on immunoSEQ multiplex PCR, and the TCRdb table lists in-frame clones only, not all of them. The table includes tens of thousands of clones, 81% detected once. Sequenced material: unsorted PBMCs, taken 1.5 years after starting antiretroviral therapy. The V call is TRBV7-2, the J call TRBJ1-3, with 7 positions matching TRBD1. This sequence originates from a man younger than 45 with HIV. The CDR3 here is CASSTQGVSGNTIYF. The CDR3 nucleotides are TGTGCCAGCAGCACTCAGGGGGTCTCTGGAAACACCATATATTTT.